The source of this T cell receptor beta chain is a study of PD-1 blockade in classical Hodgkin lymphoma. Documented time point: cycle 4 day 1 (C4D1), after 6 weeks of nivolumab. Each patient experienced a relapse that followed autologous stem cell transplantation, and brentuximab vedotin exposure varied. Profiled with immunoSEQ multiplex PCR; TCRdb holds only in-frame clones, not every one. The sample yields some 58,000 clones, about 90% seen once. Losses at the gene ends were 7 bases for V and 0 bases for J; bases not matched to a gene: 9. The CDR3 contains 16 residues. From germline, CDR1 is SGDLS and CDR2 YYNGEE.

This sequence was found in a human donor with classical Hodgkin lymphoma. Sequenced material: peripheral blood mononuclear cells (PBMCs), taken before the fourth cycle of nivolumab. The V and J genes are TRBV9 and TRBJ2-2; 7 nucleotides line up with TRBD1. The CDR3 is CASEKIGQANTGELFF. For the CDR3, the DNA is TGTGCCAGCGAGAAAATCGGACAGGCGAACACCGGGGAGCTGTTTTTT.